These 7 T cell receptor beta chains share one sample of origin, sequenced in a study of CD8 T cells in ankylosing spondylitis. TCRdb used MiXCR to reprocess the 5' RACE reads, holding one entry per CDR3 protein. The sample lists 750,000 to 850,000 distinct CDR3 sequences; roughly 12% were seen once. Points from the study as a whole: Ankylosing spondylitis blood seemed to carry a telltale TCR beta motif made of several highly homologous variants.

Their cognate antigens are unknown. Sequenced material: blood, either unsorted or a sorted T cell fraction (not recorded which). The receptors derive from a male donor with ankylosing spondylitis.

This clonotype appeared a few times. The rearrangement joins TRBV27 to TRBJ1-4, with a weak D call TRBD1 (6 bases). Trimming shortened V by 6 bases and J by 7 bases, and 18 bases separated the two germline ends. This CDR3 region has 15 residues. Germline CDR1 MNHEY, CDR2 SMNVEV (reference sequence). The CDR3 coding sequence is TGTGCCAGCAGCTACTCCGGACAGTGGCGTGAAAAACTGTTTTTT. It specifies CASSYSGQWREKLFF. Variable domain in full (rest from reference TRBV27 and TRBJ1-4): EAQVTQNPRYLITVTGKKLTVTCSQNMNHEYMSWYRQDPGLGLRQIYYSMNVEVTDKGDVPEGYKVSRKEKRNFPLILESPSPNQTSLYFCASSYSGQWREKLFFGSGTQLSVL.

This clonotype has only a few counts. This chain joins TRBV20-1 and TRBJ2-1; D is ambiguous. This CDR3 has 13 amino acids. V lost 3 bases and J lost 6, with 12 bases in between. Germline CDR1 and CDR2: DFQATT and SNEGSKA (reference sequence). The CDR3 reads CSARPPWSNEQFF. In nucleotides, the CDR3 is TGCAGTGCTAGGCCCCCTTGGAGCAATGAGCAGTTCTTC.

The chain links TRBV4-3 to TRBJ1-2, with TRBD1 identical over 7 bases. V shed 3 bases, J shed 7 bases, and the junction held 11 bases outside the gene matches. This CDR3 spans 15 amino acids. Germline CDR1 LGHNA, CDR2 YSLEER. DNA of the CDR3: TGCGCCAGCAGCCACCTGGGAGGGGGCGGCACTGGCTACACCTTC. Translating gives CASSHLGGGGTGYTF.

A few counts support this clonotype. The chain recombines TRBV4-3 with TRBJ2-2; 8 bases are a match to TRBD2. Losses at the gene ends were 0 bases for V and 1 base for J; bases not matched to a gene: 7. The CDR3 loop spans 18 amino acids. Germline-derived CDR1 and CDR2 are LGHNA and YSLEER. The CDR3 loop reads CASSQDSGRSWNTGELFF. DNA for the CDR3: TGCGCCAGCAGCCAAGACAGCGGGAGATCGTGGAACACCGGGGAGCTGTTTTTT.

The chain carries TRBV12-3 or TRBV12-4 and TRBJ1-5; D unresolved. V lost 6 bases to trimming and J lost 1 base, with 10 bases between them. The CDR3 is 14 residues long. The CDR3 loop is CASSHDTSNQPQHF. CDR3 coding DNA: TGTGCCAGCAGCCACGACACGAGCAATCAGCCCCAGCATTTT.

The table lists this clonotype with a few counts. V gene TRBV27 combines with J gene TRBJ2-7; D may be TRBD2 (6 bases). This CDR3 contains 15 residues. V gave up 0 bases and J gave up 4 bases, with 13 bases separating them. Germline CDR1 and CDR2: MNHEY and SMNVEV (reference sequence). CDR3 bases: TGTGCCAGCAGTTTATCTAGCGGAGGGGATTACGAGCAGTACTTC. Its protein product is CASSLSSGGDYEQYF.

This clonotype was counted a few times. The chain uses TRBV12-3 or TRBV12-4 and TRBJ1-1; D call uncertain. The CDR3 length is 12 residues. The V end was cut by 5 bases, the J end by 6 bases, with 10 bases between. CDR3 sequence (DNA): TGTGCCAGCAGTAAAGAGAGGCCTGAAGCTTTCTTT. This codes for CASSKERPEAFF.